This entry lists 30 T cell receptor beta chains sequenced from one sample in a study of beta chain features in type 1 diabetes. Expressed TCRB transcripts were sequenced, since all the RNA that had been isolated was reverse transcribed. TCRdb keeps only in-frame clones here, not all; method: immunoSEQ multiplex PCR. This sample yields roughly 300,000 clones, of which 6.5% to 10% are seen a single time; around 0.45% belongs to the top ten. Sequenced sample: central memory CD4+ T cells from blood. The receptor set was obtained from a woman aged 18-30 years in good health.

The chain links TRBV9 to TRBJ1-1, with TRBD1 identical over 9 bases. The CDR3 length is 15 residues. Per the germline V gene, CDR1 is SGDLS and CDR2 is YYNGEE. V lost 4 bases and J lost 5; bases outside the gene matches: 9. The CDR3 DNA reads TGTGCCAGCAGCTCGAGGGGACAGGGTGGGACTGAAGCTTTCTTT. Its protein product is CASSSRGQGGTEAFF.

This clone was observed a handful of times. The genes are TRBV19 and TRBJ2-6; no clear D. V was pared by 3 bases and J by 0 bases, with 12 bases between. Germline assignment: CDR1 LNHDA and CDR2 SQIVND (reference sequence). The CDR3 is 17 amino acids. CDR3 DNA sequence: TGTGCCAGTAGTATCCGGACGGTCCGCTCTGGGGCCAACGTCCTGACTTTC. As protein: CASSIRTVRSGANVLTF.

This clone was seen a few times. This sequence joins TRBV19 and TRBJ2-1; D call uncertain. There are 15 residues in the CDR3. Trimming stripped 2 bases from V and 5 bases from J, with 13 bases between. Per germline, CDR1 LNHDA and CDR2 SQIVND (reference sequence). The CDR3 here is CASSIRRDAHNEQFF. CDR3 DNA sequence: TGTGCCAGTAGTATACGAAGGGATGCCCACAATGAGCAGTTCTTC.

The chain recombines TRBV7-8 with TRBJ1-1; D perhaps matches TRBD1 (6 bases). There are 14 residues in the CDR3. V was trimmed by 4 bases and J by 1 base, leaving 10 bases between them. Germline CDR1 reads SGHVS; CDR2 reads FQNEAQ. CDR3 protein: CASSWGAGNTEAFF. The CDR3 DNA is TGTGCCAGCAGCTGGGGGGCCGGGAACACTGAAGCTTTCTTT.

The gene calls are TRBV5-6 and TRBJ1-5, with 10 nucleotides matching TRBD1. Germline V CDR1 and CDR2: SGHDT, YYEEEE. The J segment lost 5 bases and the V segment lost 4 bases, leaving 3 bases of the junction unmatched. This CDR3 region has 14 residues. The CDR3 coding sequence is TGTGCCAGCAGCATGACAGGGGGCTATCAGCCCCAGCATTTT. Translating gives CASSMTGGYQPQHF. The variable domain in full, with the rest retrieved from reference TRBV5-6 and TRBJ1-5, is DAGVTQSPTHLIKTRGQQVTLRCSPKSGHDTVSWYQQALGQGPQFIFQYYEEEERQRGNFPDRFSGHQFPNYSSELNVNALLLGDSALYLCASSMTGGYQPQHFGDGTRLSIL.

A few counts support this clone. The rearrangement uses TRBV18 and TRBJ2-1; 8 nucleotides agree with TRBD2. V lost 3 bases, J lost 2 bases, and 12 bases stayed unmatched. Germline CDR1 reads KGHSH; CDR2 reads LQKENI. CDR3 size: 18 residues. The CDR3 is CASSPFSVAGNTYNEQFF. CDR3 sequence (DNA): TGTGCCAGCTCACCTTTCTCGGTAGCGGGAAATACCTACAATGAGCAGTTCTTC.

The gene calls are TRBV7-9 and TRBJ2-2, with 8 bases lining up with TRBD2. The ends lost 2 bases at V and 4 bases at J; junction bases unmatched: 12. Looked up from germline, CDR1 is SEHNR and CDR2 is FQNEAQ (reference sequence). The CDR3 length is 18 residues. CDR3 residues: CASSLPKFGLAFTGELFF. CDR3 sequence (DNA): TGTGCCAGCAGCTTACCAAAATTTGGACTAGCTTTCACCGGGGAGCTGTTTTTT.

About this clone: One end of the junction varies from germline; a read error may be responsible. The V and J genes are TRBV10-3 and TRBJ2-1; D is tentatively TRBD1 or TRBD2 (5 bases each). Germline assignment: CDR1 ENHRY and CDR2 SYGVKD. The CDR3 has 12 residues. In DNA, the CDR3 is TGTGCCATCAGTGACTTTAGGGACGAGCTGTTCTTC. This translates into CAISDFRDELFF.

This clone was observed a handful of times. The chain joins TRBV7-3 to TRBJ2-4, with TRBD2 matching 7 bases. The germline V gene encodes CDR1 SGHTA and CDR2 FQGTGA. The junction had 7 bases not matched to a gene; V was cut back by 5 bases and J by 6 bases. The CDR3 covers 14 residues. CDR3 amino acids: CASSVKSGINIQYF. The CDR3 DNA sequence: TGTGCCAGCAGCGTAAAAAGCGGGATAAACATTCAGTACTTC.

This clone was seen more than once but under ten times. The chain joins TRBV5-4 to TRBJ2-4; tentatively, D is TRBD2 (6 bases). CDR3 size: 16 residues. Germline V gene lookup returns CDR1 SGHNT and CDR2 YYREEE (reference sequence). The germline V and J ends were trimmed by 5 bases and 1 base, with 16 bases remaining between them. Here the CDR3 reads CASREGGSAAKNIQYF. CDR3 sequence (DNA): TGTGCCAGCAGGGAGGGAGGTAGTGCGGCCAAAAACATTCAGTACTTC.

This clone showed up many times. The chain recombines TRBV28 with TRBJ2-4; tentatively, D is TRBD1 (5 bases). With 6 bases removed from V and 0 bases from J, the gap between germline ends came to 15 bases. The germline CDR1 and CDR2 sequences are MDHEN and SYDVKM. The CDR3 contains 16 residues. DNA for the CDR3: TGTGCCAGCAGAGGTTCAGGGTTGGAAGCCAAAAACATTCAGTACTTC. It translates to CASRGSGLEAKNIQYF.

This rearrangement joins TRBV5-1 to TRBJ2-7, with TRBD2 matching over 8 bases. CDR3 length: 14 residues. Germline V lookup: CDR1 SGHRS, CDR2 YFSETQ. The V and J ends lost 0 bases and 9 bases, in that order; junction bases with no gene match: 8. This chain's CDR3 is CASSLGGGRSAQYF. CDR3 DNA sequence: TGCGCCAGCAGCTTGGGAGGCGGGAGGTCGGCGCAGTACTTC.

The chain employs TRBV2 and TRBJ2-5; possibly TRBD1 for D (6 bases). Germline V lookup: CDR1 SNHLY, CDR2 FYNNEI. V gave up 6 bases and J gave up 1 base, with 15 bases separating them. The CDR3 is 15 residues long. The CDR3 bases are TGTGCCAGCAGGGTAGACAGGACCCTCCAAGAGACCCAGTACTTC. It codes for CASRVDRTLQETQYF.

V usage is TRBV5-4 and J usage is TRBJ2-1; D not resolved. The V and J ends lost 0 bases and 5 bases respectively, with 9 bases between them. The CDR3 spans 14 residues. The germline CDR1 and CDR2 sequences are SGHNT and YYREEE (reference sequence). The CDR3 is CASSLVQEHNEQFF. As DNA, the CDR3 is TGTGCCAGCAGCTTGGTGCAGGAACACAATGAGCAGTTCTTC.

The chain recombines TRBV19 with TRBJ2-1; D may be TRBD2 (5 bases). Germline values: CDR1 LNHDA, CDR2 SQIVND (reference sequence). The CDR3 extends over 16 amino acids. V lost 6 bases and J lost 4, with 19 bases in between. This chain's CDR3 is CASRPSYSAGYNEQFF. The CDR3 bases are TGTGCCAGTAGACCGAGCTATAGCGCCGGTTACAATGAGCAGTTCTTC.

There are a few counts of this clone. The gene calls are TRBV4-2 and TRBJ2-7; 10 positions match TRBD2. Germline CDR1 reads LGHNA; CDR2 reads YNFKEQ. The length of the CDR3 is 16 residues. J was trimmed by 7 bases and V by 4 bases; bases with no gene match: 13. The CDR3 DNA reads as TGTGCCAGCAGCCTGGGGGTAGCGGGAGGTTCTAGGGAGCAGTACTTC. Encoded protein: CASSLGVAGGSREQYF.

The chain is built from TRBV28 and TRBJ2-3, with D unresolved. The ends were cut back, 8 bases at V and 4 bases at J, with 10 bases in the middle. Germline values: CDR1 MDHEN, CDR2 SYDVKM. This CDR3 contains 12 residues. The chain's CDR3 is CASGGASDTQYF. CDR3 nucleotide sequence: TGTGCCAGCGGCGGAGCGTCAGATACGCAGTATTTT.

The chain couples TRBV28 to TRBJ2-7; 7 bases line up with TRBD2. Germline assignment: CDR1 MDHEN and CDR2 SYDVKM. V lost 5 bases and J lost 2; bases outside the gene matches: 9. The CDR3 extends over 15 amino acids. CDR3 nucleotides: TGTGCCAGCAGTCCTATGCGGGGGATCGCCTACGAGCAGTACTTC. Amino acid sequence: CASSPMRGIAYEQYF.

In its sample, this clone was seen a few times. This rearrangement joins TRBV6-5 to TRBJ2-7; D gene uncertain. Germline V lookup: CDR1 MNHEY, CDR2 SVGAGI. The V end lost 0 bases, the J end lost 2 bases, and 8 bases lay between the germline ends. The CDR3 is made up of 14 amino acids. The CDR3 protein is CASSYSSSTYEQYF. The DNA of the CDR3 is TGTGCCAGCAGTTACTCGAGTTCCACCTACGAGCAGTACTTC.

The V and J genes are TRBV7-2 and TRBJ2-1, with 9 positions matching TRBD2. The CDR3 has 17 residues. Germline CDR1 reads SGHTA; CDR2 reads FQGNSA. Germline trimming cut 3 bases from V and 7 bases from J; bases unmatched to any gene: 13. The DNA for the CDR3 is TGTGCCAGCAGCTTGATACAGACTAGCGGACGCGAGAATGAGCAGTTCTTC. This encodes CASSLIQTSGRENEQFF.

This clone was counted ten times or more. CDR3 protein: CASSIKQGAGANVLTF. Here the CDR3 DNA reads TGTGCCAGCAGCATAAAACAGGGGGCTGGGGCCAACGTCCTGACTTTC. This chain connects TRBV7-9 to TRBJ2-6; TRBD1 aligns across 8 bases. Per the germline V gene, CDR1 is SEHNR and CDR2 is FQNEAQ (reference sequence). Trimming removed 5 bases from V and 2 bases from J; junction bases left unmatched: 5. The CDR3 sequence is 16 residues long.

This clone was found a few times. The CDR3 DNA reads TGTGCCAGCAGTTACGAAGGGTACGAGCAGTACTTC. This gives the protein CASSYEGYEQYF. V is TRBV6-6 and J is TRBJ2-7; D remains unclear. CDR1 and CDR2 from the germline V gene are MNHNY and SVGAGI (reference sequence). V was clipped by 2 bases and J by 4 bases, with 6 bases between them. CDR3 length equals 12 residues.

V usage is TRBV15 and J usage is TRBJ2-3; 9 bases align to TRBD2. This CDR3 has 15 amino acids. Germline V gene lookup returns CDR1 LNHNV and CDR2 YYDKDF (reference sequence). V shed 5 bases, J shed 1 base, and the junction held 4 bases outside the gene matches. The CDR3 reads CATSSRLAGTDTQYF. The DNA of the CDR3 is TGTGCCACCAGCTCGCGACTAGCGGGCACAGATACGCAGTATTTT.

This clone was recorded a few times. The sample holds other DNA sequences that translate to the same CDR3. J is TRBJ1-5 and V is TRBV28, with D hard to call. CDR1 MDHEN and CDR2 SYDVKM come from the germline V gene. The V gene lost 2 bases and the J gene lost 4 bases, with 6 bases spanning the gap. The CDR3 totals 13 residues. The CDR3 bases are TGTGCCAGCAGTTTAAGTAATAATCAGCCCCAGCATTTT. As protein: CASSLSNNQPQHF. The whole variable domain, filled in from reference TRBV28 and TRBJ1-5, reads DVKVTQSSRYLVKRTGEKVFLECVQDMDHENMFWYRQDPGLGLRLIYFSYDVKMKEKGDIPEGYSVSREKKERFSLILESASTNQTSMYLCASSLSNNQPQHFGDGTRLSIL.

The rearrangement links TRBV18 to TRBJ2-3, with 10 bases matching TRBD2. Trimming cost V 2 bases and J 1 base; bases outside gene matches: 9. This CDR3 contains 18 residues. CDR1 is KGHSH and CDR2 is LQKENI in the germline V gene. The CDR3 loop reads CASSPRVPTSGGTDTQYF. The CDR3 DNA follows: TGTGCCAGCTCACCAAGGGTCCCCACTAGCGGGGGCACAGATACGCAGTATTTT.

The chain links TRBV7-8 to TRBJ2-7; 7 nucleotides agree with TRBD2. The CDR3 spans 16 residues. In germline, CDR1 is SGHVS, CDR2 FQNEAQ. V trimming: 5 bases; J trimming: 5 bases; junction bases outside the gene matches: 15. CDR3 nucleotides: TGTGCCAGCAGCCCGCGGGCGGGAGTCACTTCCAACGAGCAGTACTTC. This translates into CASSPRAGVTSNEQYF.

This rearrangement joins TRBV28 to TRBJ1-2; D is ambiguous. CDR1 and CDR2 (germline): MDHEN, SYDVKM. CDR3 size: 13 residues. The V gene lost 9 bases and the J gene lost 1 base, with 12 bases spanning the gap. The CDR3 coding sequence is TGTGCCAGTCAGCCAGACTATAACTATGGCTACACCTTC. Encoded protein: CASQPDYNYGYTF.

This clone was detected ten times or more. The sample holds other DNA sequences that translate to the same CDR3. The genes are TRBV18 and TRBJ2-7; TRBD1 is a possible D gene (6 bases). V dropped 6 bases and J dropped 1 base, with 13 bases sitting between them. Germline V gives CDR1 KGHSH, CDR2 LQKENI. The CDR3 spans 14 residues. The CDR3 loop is CASSPGQTSYEQYF. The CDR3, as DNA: TGTGCCAGCTCGCCCGGACAGACGTCCTACGAGCAGTACTTC.

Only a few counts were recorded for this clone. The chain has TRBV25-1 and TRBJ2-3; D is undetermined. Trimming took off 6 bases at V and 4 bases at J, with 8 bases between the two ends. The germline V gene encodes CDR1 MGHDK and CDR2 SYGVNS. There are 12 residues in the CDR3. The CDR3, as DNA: TGTGCCAGCAGACTTCAATCAGATACGCAGTATTTT. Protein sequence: CASRLQSDTQYF. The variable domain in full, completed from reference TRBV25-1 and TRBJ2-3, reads EADIYQTPRYLVIGTGKKITLECSQTMGHDKMYWYQQDPGMELHLIHYSYGVNSTEKGDLSSESTVSRIRTEHFPLTLESARPSHTSQYLCASRLQSDTQYFGPGTRLTVL.

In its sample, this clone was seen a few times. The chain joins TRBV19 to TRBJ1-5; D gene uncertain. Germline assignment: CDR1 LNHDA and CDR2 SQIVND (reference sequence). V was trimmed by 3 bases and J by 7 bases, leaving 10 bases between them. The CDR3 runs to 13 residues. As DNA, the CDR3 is TGTGCCAGTAGTATGGCGGGGTACCAGCCCCAGCATTTT. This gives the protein CASSMAGYQPQHF.